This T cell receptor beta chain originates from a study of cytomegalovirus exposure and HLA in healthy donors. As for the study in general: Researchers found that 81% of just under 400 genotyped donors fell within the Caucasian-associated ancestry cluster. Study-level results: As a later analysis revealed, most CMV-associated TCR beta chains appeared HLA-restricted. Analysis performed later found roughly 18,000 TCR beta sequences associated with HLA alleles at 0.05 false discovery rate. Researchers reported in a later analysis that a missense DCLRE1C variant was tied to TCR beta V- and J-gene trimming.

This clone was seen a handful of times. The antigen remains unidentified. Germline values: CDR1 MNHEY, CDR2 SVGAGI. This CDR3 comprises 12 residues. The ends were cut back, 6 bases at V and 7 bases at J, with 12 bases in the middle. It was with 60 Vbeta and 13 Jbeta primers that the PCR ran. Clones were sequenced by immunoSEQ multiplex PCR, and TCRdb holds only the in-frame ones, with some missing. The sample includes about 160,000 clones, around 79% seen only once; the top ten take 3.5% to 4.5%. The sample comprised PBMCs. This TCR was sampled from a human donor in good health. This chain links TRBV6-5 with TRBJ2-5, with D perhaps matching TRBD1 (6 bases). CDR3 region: CASRGTSGTQYF. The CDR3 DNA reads TGTGCCAGCAGAGGGACAAGCGGGACCCAGTACTTC.